This T cell receptor (beta chain) came from a study of CD8 T cells in ankylosing spondylitis. Findings and caveats of the study: Disease-associated clones were CD8+ and fairly uncommon in peripheral blood. Disease-linked clones reportedly showed significant enrichment in matched ankylosing spondylitis synovial fluid.

In its sample, this clonotype was seen many times. Its cognate antigen is unknown. MiXCR was run by TCRdb on the 5' RACE reads, yielding one entry per CDR3 protein. The data show about 52,000 distinct CDR3 sequences, roughly 7.3% seen once. Sequencing was done on a sample of blood, either unsorted or a sorted T cell fraction (not recorded which). The receptor was derived from a female donor with ankylosing spondylitis or in good health (not recorded which).

CDR3 protein: CASSLGTGTYEQYF. For the CDR3, the DNA is TGCGCCAGCAGCTTGGGTACAGGAACCTACGAGCAGTACTTC. The chain couples TRBV5-1 to TRBJ2-7, with a weak D call TRBD1 (5 bases). V was shortened by 0 bases and J by 2 bases, with 9 bases between the two germline ends. The CDR3 has 14 amino acids. Germline V gives CDR1 SGHRS, CDR2 YFSETQ.